This T cell receptor (beta chain) was obtained from a study of T cells in Graves' hyperthyroidism and ophthalmopathy. The table lists this clonotype with many counts. Its specificity is not known. Germline CDR1 reads DFQATT; CDR2 reads SNEGSKA (reference sequence). This CDR3 has 11 residues. Trimming removed 6 bases at V and 3 bases at J, with 9 bases between. Amplified regions were TCR beta CDR3 sequences from RNA transcripts. The HTBI primer set drove a first-round RT-PCR of the TCR CDR3. TCRdb re-called the multiplex PCR reads with MiXCR, one entry per CDR3 protein. The data show some 320,000 distinct CDR3 sequences, around 13% seen once. It was uncontrolled infection, other autoimmune disease, pregnancy or lactation that excluded patients. General study points: The blood repertoire included most of the expanded thyroid clonotypes above 0.001.

V gene TRBV20-1 combines with J gene TRBJ2-7, with D tentatively TRBD2 (6 bases). Source material: blood. The sequence derives from a woman in her thirties or forties with Graves' ophthalmopathy. The CDR3 nucleotides are TGCAGTGCGGGACTTCGCTACGAGCAGTACTTC. Encoded protein: CSAGLRYEQYF.